A selection of T cell receptor beta chains follows, all from one sample in a study of early T cells in non-severe SARS-CoV-2 infection. TCRdb independently ran MiXCR on the 5' RACE reads; one entry per CDR3 protein. Found here are 60,000 to 70,000 distinct CDR3 sequences, around 8.7% of them singletons; the top ten hold 3% to 3.5%. Material: whole blood. The source of these receptors is an adult who was a healthcare worker with PCR-confirmed SARS-CoV-2 infection or an uninfected control (not recorded which). Each CDR3 is given with its conserved first and last residue. A D gene is named only where the DNA matches it firmly. Not all rows give a size; the values are once, few, many and, for expanded clones, a class.

clone size: many
J gene: TRBJ2-3
CDR3 length: 12
D gene: TRBD2
V gene: TRBV29-1
CDR3 DNA: TGCAGCGTGACTAGCGGCACAGATACGCAGTATTTT
CDR3 protein: CSVTSGTDTQYF

clone size: NA
J gene: TRBJ2-7
CDR3 length: 14
D gene: NA
V gene: TRBV6-1
CDR3 DNA: TGTGCCAGCAGTGAACAATGGGATTCCTACGAGCAGTACTTC
CDR3 protein: CASSEQWDSYEQYF

clone size: NA
J gene: TRBJ2-3
CDR3 length: 14
D gene: TRBD1
V gene: TRBV5-1
CDR3 DNA: TGCGCCAGCAGCGGGACAGGGGGCACAGATACGCAGTATTTT
CDR3 protein: CASSGTGGTDTQYF

clone size: NA
J gene: TRBJ2-3
CDR3 length: 16
D gene: NA
V gene: TRBV6-2/TRBV6-3
CDR3 DNA: TGTGCCAGTGGAGACGTAGCTAGCCTTCAAAGAGATACGCAGTATTTT
CDR3 protein: CASGDVASLQRDTQYF

clone size: many
J gene: TRBJ1-5
CDR3 length: 11
D gene: NA
V gene: TRBV7-9
CDR3 DNA: TGTGCCAGCAGCTCTACGGACGCCCAGCATTTT
CDR3 protein: CASSSTDAQHF

clone size: NA
J gene: TRBJ2-4
CDR3 length: 17
D gene: NA
V gene: TRBV15
CDR3 DNA: TGTGCCACCAGCAGAGATCTGCGGGACCTAGTCAAAAACATTCAGTACTTC
CDR3 protein: CATSRDLRDLVKNIQYF

clone size: NA
J gene: TRBJ1-4
CDR3 length: 16
D gene: TRBD1
V gene: TRBV6-1
CDR3 DNA: TGTGCCAGCAGAACCGACAGGGCCGCAACTAATGAAAAACTGTTTTTT
CDR3 protein: CASRTDRAATNEKLFF

clone size: NA
J gene: TRBJ2-7
CDR3 length: 14
D gene: NA
V gene: TRBV7-2
CDR3 DNA: TGTGCCAGCAGCTTCGGGAGAGTCGGGTACGAGCAGTACTTC
CDR3 protein: CASSFGRVGYEQYF

clone size: many
J gene: TRBJ2-5
CDR3 length: 14
D gene: NA
V gene: TRBV27
CDR3 DNA: TGTGCCAGCAGTCTCCGGACGGATGGAGAGACCCAGTACTTC
CDR3 protein: CASSLRTDGETQYF

clone size: NA
J gene: TRBJ2-1
CDR3 length: 20
D gene: NA
V gene: TRBV12-2
CDR3 DNA: TGTGCAAGTCGCTTCCCTCGGGCTAGCGGGTGCACCCAATCCTACAATGAGCAGTTCTTC
CDR3 protein: CASRFPRASGCTQSYNEQFF

clone size: few
J gene: TRBJ2-7
CDR3 length: 13
D gene: TRBD1
V gene: TRBV29-1
CDR3 DNA: TGCAGCGTGACAGGGGGCAGGTCTGACGAGCAGTACTTC
CDR3 protein: CSVTGGRSDEQYF

clone size: NA
J gene: TRBJ2-1
CDR3 length: 13
D gene: TRBD2
V gene: TRBV7-2
CDR3 DNA: TGTGCCAGCAGCTCAGGACTAGCCACTGAGCAGTTCTTC
CDR3 protein: CASSSGLATEQFF

clone size: many
J gene: TRBJ2-2
CDR3 length: 16
D gene: NA
V gene: TRBV5-4
CDR3 DNA: TGTGCCACCTCTGGACCGGGACAATCGAACACCGGGGAGCTGTTTTTT
CDR3 protein: CATSGPGQSNTGELFF

clone size: few
J gene: TRBJ2-5
CDR3 length: 15
D gene: NA
V gene: TRBV5-4
CDR3 DNA: TGTGCCAGCAGCTTGAGTAGCGGACTTCAAGAGACCCAGTACTTC
CDR3 protein: CASSLSSGLQETQYF